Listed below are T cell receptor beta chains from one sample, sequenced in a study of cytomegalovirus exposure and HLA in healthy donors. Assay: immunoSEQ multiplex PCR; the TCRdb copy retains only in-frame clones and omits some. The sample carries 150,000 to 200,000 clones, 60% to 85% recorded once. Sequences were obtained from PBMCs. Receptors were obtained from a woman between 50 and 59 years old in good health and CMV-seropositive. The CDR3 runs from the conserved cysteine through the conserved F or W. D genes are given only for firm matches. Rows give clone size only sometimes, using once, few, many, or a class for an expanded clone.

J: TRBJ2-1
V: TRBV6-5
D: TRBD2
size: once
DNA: TGTGCCAGCAGTATAGCGGGGGGGCTCGGTGAGCAGTTCTTC
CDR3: CASSIAGGLGEQFF

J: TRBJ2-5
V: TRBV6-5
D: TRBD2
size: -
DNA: TGTGCCAGCAGCCCGGGGGGTGTGGAGACCCAGTACTTC
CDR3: CASSPGGVETQYF

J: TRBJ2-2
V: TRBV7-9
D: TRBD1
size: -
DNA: TGTGCCAGCAGCTTAATCAGGATTGGCAGGGGGAGCACCGGGGAGCTGTTTTTT
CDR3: CASSLIRIGRGSTGELFF

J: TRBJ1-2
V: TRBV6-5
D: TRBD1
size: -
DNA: TGTGCCAGCAGAAGGGACAGGGTGGGTAGCGGCTACACCTTC
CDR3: CASRRDRVGSGYTF

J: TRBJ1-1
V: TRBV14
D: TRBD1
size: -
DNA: TGTGCCAGCAGCCGGGGGACAGGCCTAATGAACACTGAAGCTTTCTTT
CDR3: CASSRGTGLMNTEAFF

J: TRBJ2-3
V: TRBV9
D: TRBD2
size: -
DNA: TGTGCCAGCAGCGTGACTAGCGGCACAGATACGCAGTATTTT
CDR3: CASSVTSGTDTQYF

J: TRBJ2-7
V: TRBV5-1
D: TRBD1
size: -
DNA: TGCGCCAGCAGCTCCCGGGACAGGCACTACGAGCAGTACTTC
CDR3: CASSSRDRHYEQYF

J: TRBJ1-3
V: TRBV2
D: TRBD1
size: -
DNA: TGTGCCAGCAGTACGCGGGACAGCTCTGGAAACACCATATATTTT
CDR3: CASSTRDSSGNTIYF

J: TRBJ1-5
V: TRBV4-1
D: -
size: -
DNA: TGCGCCAGCAGCCAAGGTTGGACAGATACTTTTAGCAATCAGCCCCAGCATTTT
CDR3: CASSQGWTDTFSNQPQHF

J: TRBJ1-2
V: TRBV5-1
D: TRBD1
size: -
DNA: TGCGCCAGCAAAAGGGGGCCGGCTCAGGGCGGGTATGGCTACACCTTC
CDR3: CASKRGPAQGGYGYTF

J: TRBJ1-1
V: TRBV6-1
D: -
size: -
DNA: TGTGCCAGCAGTCACAGGTATTTGGGGAACACTGAAGCTTTCTTT
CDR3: CASSHRYLGNTEAFF

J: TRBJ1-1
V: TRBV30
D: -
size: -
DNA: TGTGCCTCGAGAAATACAGTTAACACTGAAGCTTTCTTT
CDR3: CASRNTVNTEAFF

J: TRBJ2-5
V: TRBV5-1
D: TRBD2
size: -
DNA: TGCGCCAGCAGCTCGGGACTAGGGGAACAAGAGACCCAGTACTTC
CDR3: CASSSGLGEQETQYF

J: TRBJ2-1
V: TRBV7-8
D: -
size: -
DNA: TGTGCCAGCAGCCTCAACGATCCGGGGGACCTCAATTACAATGAGCAGTTCTTC
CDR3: CASSLNDPGDLNYNEQFF

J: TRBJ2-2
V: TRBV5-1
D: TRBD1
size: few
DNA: TGCGCCAGCACCCCCGAAGGGGGCGCGTACACCGGGGAGCTGTTTTTT
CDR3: CASTPEGGAYTGELFF

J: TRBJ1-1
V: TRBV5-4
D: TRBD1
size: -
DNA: TGTGCCAGCAGCCAAACAGGGGAGAACACTGAAGCTTTCTTT
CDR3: CASSQTGENTEAFF

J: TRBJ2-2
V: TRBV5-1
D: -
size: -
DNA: TGCGCCAGCAGCTTGGCAGGCCTCACCGGGGAGCTGTTTTTT
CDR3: CASSLAGLTGELFF

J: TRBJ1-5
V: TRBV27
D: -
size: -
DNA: TGTGCCAGCAGTTTCACAGGGTCGGTTCAGCCCCAGCATTTT
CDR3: CASSFTGSVQPQHF

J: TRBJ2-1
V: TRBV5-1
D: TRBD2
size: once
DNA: TGCGCCAGCAGCTTGGCCGCGGGGGGGTCGGGCGATGAGCAGTTCTTC
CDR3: CASSLAAGGSGDEQFF

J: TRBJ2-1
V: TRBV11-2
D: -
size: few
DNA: TGTGCCAGCAGCTTAGGCAGGACTGACTACAATGAGCAGTTCTTC
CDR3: CASSLGRTDYNEQFF

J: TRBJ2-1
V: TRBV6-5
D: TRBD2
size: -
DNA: TGTGCCAGCAGTTACCCGTCTACTAGCGGGGACAATGAGCAGTTCTTC
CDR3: CASSYPSTSGDNEQFF

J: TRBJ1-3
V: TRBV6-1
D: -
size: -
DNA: TGTGCCAGCAAGGGAGGGGCTGGAAACACCATATATTTT
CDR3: CASKGGAGNTIYF

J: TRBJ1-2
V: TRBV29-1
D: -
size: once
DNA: TGCAGCGCCGTCGAACTCTATGGCTACACCTTC
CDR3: CSAVELYGYTF

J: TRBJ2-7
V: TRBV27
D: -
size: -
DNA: TGTGCCAGCAGTTTAGAGGGCAGGGGTTCCTACGAGCAGTACTTC
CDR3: CASSLEGRGSYEQYF

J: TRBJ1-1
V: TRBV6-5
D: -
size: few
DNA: TGTGCCAGCAGGGGGGCTATGAGGGACACTGAAGCTTTCTTT
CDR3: CASRGAMRDTEAFF

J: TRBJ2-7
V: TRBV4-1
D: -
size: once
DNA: TGCGCCAGCACCTTGGCTAGCACCCTTGGGATGAAACAGTACTTC
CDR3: CASTLASTLGMKQYF

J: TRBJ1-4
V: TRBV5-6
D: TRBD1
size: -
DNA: TGTGCCAGCAGCTACAACAGGGGAGGAAGGGAAAAACTGTTTTTT
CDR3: CASSYNRGGREKLFF

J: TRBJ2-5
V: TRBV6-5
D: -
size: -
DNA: TGTGCCAGCAGTTACCCGGGACACGGAGAGACCCAGTACTTC
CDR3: CASSYPGHGETQYF

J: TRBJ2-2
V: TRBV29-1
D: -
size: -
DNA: TGCAGCGTGGGCTGGGGTGGGAGCGGGGAGCTGTTTTTT
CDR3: CSVGWGGSGELFF

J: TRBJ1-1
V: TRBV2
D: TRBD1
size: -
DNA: TGTGCCAGCACCGGACAGGGGCCGAACACTGAAGCTTTCTTT
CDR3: CASTGQGPNTEAFF

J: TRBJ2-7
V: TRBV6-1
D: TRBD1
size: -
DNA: TGTGCCAGCAGTGGGGACAGAATATCCTACGAGCAGTACTTC
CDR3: CASSGDRISYEQYF

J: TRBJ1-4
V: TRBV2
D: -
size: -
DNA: TGTGCCAGCAGTGACCAGGGGTTGGCTGAAAAACTGTTTTTT
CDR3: CASSDQGLAEKLFF

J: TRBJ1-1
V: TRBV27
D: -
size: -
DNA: TGTGCCAGCAGTTTATCAGGTGGGGCGCGTACTGAAGCTTTCTTT
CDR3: CASSLSGGARTEAFF

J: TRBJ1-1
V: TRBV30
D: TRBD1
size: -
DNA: TGTGCCTGGAGTGTAAGTCGGGAATTAGGACAGGTGACATGGGGCACTGAAGCTTTCTTT
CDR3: CAWSVSRELGQVTWGTEAFF

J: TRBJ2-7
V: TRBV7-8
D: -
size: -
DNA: TGTGCCAGCAGCTCTCAGGCAGTGGCCTACGAGCAGTACTTC
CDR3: CASSSQAVAYEQYF

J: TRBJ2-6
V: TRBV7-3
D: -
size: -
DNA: TGTGCCAGCAGCCAAAACTCTGGGGCCAACGTCCTGACTTTC
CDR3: CASSQNSGANVLTF

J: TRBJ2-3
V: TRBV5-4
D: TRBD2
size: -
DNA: TGTGCCAGCAGCTCCTCTAGCGGGGGGGCAACAGATACGCAGTATTTT
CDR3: CASSSSSGGATDTQYF

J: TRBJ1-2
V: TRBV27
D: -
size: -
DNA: TGTGCCAGCAGTGTAAACAGGGACGGAGGCTACACCTTC
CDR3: CASSVNRDGGYTF

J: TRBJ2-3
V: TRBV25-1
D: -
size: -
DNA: TGTGCCAGCAGTGGAAAGGGAGGTACGCAGTATTTT
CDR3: CASSGKGGTQYF

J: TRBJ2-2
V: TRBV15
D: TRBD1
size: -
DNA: TGTGCCACCAGCAGGGCAATGACAGGGGTGAACACCGGGGAGCTGTTTTTT
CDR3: CATSRAMTGVNTGELFF

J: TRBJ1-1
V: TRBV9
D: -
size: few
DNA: TGTGCCAGCAGCGGAACAGGGACTAGCACTGAAGCTTTCTTT
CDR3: CASSGTGTSTEAFF

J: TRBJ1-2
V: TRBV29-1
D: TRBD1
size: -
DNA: TGCAGCGCCGCCCTCGGGACAGATATTAACTATGGCTACACCTTC
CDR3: CSAALGTDINYGYTF

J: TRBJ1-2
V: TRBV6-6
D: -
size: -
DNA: TGTGCCGGGGGGGGGAGAACTTTTGATGGCTACACCTTC
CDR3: CAGGGRTFDGYTF